This T cell receptor (beta chain) was profiled in a study of shared clonotypes between healthy human individuals. As for the study in general: CD4 naive and memory got three plates each, CD8 naive two, CD8 memory one.

Germline CDR1 and CDR2: MGHRA and YSYEKL. The CDR3 spans 12 residues. V was clipped by 0 bases and J by 9 bases, with 6 bases between them. Whole-study findings and limits: Genetic and exposure-history diversity was limited by the small donor number.

Several immunoSEQ 96-well plates shared each subset's DNA, each plate a replicate. The assay was immunoSEQ multiplex PCR, and TCRdb's table has in-frame clones only and misses some. The top ten hold about a sixth of the sample, which has over 300,000 clones, around nine tenths seen once. As to this clone: Its antigen is currently unknown.

The CD8 memory fraction combined CD45RO+ cells with TemRA cells (CCR7-negative CD45RA+). Sequenced: memory CD8+ T cells sorted from blood. Indicated subset: CD45RO+ cells pooled with CCR7-negative TemRA cells. The V call is TRBV4-1, the J call TRBJ2-4; unclear D gene. This receptor was taken from a young man in good health. In nucleotides, the CDR3 is TGCGCCAGCAGCCAAGATTCTCTCATTCAGTACTTC. Residues: CASSQDSLIQYF.